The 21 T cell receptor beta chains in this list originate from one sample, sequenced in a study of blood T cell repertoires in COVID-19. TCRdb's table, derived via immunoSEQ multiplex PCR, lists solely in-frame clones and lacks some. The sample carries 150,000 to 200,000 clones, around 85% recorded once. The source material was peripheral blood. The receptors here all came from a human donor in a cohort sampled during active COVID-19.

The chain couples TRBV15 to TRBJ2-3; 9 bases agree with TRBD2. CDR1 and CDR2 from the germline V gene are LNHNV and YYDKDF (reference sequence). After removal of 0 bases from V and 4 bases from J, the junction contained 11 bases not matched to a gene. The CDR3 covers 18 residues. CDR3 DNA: TGTGCCACCAGCAGAGAGAGAGCCGGGACTAGCCTCTCAGATACGCAGTATTTT. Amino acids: CATSRERAGTSLSDTQYF.

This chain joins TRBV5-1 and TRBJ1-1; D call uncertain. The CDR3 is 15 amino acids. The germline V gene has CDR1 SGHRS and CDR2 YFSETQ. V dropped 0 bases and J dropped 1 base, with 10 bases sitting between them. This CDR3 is CASSLDPLRNTEAFF. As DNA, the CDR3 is TGCGCCAGCAGCTTGGATCCTCTCCGGAACACTGAAGCTTTCTTT.

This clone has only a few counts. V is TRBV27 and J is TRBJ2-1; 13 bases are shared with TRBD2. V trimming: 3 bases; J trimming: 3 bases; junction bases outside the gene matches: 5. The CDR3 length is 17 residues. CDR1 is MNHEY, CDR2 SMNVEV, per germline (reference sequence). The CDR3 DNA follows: TGTGCCAGCAGTTTGGGAACTAGCGGGGGGGTCTACAATGAGCAGTTCTTC. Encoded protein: CASSLGTSGGVYNEQFF.

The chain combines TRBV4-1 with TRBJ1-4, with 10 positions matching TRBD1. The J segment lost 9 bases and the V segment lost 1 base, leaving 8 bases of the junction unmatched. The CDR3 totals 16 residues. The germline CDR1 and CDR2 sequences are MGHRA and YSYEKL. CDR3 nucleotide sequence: TGCGCCAGCAGCCAAGGAGGTGACAGGGGGCGGAAAAAACTGTTTTTT. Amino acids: CASSQGGDRGRKKLFF.

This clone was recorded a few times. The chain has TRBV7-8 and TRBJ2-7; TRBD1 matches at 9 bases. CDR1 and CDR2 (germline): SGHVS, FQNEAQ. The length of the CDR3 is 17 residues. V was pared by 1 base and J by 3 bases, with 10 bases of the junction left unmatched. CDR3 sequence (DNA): TGTGCCAGCAGCTTAGTAGTGGGGACAGGGAACATCTACGAGCAGTACTTC. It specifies CASSLVVGTGNIYEQYF.

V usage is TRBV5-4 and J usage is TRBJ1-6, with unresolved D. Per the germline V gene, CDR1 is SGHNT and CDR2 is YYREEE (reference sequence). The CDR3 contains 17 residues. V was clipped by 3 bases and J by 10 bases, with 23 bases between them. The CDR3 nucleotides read TGTGCCAGCAGCTCTAGCAGGACGACGGCCTTGGGGTCACCCCTCCACTTT. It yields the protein CASSSSRTTALGSPLHF.

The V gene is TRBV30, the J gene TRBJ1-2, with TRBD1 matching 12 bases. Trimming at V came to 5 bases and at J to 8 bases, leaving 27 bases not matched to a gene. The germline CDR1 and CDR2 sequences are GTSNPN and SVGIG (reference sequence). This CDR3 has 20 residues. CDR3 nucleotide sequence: TGTGCCTGGTTTACCCGGGACAGGGGGCGTGATAGGCCCCCGGGATGGGGCTACACCTTC. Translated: CAWFTRDRGRDRPPGWGYTF.

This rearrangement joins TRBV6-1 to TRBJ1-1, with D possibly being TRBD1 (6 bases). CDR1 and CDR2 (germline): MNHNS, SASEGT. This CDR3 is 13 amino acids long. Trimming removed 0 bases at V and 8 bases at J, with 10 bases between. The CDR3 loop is CASSEAPTGEAFF. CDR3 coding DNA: TGTGCCAGCAGTGAAGCCCCCACAGGGGAAGCTTTCTTT.

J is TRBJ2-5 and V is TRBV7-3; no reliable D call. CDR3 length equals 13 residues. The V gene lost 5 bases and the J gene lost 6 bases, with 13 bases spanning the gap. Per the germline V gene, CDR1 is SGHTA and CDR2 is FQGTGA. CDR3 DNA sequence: TGTGCCAGCAGCCCCCCCCTAAGAAAGACCCAGTACTTC. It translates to CASSPPLRKTQYF. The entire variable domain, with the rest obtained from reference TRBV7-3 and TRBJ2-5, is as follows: GAGVSQTPSNKVTEKGKYVELRCDPISGHTALYWYRQSLGQGPEFLIYFQGTGAADDSGLPNDRFFAVRPEGSVSTLKIQRTERGDSAVYLCASSPPLRKTQYFGPGTRLLVL.

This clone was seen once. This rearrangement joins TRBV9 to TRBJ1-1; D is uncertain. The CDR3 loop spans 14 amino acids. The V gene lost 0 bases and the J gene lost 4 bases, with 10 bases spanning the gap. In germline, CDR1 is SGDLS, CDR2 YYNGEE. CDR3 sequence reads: CASSVDNSVTEAFF. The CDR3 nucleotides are TGTGCCAGCAGCGTAGATAACAGTGTCACTGAAGCTTTCTTT.

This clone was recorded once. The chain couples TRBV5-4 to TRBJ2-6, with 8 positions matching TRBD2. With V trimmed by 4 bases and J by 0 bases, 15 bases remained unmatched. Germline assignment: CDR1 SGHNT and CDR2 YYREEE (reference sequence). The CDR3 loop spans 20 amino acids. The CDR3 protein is CASSAPGGALASSGANVLTF. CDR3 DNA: TGTGCCAGCAGCGCCCCCGGGGGGGCCCTTGCTTCCTCTGGGGCCAACGTCCTGACTTTC.

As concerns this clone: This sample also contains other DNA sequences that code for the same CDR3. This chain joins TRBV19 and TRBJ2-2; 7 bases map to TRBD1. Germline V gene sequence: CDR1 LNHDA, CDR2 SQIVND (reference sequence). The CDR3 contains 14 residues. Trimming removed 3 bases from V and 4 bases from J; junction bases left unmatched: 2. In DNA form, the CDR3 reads TGTGCCAGTAGTATCAGGGGGAGCACCGGGGAGCTGTTTTTT. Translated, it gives CASSIRGSTGELFF.

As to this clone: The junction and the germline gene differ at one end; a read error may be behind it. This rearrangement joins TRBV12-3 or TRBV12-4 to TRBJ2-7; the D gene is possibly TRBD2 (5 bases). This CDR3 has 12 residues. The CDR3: CASSLLGTEREF. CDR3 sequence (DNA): TGTGCCAGCAGTTTATTGGGAACGGAGAGGGAATTC.

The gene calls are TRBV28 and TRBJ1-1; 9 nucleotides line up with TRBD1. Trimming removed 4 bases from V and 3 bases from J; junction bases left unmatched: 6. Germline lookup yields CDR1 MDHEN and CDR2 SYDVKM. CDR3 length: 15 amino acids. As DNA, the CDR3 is TGTGCCAGCAGTTCCCCGGGACAGGGACACACTGAAGCTTTCTTT. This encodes CASSSPGQGHTEAFF. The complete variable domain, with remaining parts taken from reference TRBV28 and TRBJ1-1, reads DVKVTQSSRYLVKRTGEKVFLECVQDMDHENMFWYRQDPGLGLRLIYFSYDVKMKEKGDIPEGYSVSREKKERFSLILESASTNQTSMYLCASSSPGQGHTEAFFGQGTRLTVV.

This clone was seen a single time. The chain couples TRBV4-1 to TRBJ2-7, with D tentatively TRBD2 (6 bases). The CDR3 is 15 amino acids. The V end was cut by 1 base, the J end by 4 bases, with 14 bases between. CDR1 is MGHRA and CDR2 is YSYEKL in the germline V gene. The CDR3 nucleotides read TGCGCCAGCAGCCAAGTTGAGACGGGAGTATACGAGCAGTACTTC. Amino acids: CASSQVETGVYEQYF.

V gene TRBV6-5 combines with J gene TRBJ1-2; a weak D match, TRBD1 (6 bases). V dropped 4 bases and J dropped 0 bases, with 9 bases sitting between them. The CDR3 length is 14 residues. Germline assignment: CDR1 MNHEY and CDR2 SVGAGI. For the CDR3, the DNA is TGTGCCAGCAGTTCCAGGGGTTCTAACTATGGCTACACCTTC. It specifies CASSSRGSNYGYTF.

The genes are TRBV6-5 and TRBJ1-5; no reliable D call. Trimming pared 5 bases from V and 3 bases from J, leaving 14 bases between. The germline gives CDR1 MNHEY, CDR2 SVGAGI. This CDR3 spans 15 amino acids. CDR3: CASSSTGIINQPQHF. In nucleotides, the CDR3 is TGTGCCAGCAGTAGTACCGGGATTATCAATCAGCCCCAGCATTTT.

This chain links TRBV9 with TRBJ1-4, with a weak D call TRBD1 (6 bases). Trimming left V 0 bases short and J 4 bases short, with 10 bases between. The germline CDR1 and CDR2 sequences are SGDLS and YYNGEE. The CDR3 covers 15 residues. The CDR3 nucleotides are TGTGCCAGCAGCGTAGCGGGGGGCCTTAATGAAAAACTGTTTTTT. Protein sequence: CASSVAGGLNEKLFF.

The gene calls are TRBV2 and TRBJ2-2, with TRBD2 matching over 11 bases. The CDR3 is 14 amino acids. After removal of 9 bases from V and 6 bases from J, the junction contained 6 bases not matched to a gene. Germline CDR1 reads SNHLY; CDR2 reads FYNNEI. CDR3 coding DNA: TGTGCCAGTAAACTAGCGGGGGTGGCCGGGGAGCTGTTTTTT. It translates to CASKLAGVAGELFF.

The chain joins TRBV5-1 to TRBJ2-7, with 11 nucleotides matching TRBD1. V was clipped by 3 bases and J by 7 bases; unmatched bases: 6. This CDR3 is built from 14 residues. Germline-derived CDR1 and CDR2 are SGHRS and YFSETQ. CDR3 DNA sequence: TGCGCCAGCAGCTACGGACAGGGGGCGAGAGAGCAGTACTTC. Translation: CASSYGQGAREQYF.

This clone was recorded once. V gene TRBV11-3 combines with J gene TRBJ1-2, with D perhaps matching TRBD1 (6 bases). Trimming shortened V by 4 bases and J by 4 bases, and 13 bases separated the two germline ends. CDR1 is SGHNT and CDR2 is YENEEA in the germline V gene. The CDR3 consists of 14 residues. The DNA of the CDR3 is TGTGCCAGCAGCTCTCGACAGGCCACCTATGGCTACACCTTC. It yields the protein CASSSRQATYGYTF.